The rows below give T cell receptor beta chains drawn from one sample of a study of CD8 T cells in Susac syndrome. TCRdb redid the calling of the immunoSEQ multiplex PCR reads with MiXCR, one entry per CDR3 protein. This table has some 180,000 distinct CDR3 sequences, roughly 94% appearing once. The sequencing input was CD4+ T cells from PBMCs. These receptors were collected from a human donor with Susac syndrome. Each CDR3 is given with its conserved first and last residue. The D gene is left open where the match is weak. The size entry is marked missing in some rows and otherwise reads once, few, many or a size class.

CDR3nt: TGCAGCGGCAAACAGGGAAATGAGGGGAATGAGCAGTTCTTC
CDR3aa: CSGKQGNEGNEQFF
d_gene: NA
j_gene: TRBJ2-1
v_gene: TRBV29-1
abundance: NA

CDR3nt: TGTGCCAGCAGCTCAACTCGGGGGGTTGATACGCAGTATTTT
CDR3aa: CASSSTRGVDTQYF
d_gene: TRBD2
j_gene: TRBJ2-3
v_gene: TRBV13
abundance: once

CDR3nt: TGTGCCAGCACCTCCTCCGGGACAGGGCTGGGGTACACTGAAGCTTTCTTT
CDR3aa: CASTSSGTGLGYTEAFF
d_gene: TRBD1
j_gene: TRBJ1-1
v_gene: TRBV6-1
abundance: NA

CDR3nt: TGTGCCAGCTCACCACTTCAGGCTACTGCAACTAATGAAAAACTGTTTTTT
CDR3aa: CASSPLQATATNEKLFF
d_gene: NA
j_gene: TRBJ1-4
v_gene: TRBV18
abundance: NA

CDR3nt: TGTGCCAGCAGCTCCTTGCCGGGACAGACTCCCTACGAGCAGTACTTC
CDR3aa: CASSSLPGQTPYEQYF
d_gene: TRBD1
j_gene: TRBJ2-7
v_gene: TRBV7-9
abundance: NA

CDR3nt: TGCGCCAGCAGCTTGGAGTCCAGGGCCACAGATACGCAGTATTTT
CDR3aa: CASSLESRATDTQYF
d_gene: NA
j_gene: TRBJ2-3
v_gene: TRBV5-1
abundance: NA

CDR3nt: TGTGCCAGCAGTAATACCGGGACAGGTTCGAACAATGAGCAGTTCTTC
CDR3aa: CASSNTGTGSNNEQFF
d_gene: TRBD1
j_gene: TRBJ2-1
v_gene: TRBV2
abundance: once

CDR3nt: TGCGCCACCCGCTACGGGCGGGACACTGAAGCTTTCTTT
CDR3aa: CATRYGRDTEAFF
d_gene: NA
j_gene: TRBJ1-1
v_gene: TRBV5-1
abundance: NA

CDR3nt: TGTGCCAGCAGCACGGGACTAGCTTCGTCGGAGCTGTTTTTT
CDR3aa: CASSTGLASSELFF
d_gene: TRBD2
j_gene: TRBJ2-2
v_gene: TRBV5-6
abundance: NA

CDR3nt: TGTGCCTGGAGTCCAGTGTTTGGCTACACCTTC
CDR3aa: CAWSPVFGYTF
d_gene: NA
j_gene: TRBJ1-2
v_gene: TRBV30
abundance: NA

CDR3nt: TGTGCCAGCAGTTTTGAGAAATCGAGCACTGAAGCTTTCTTT
CDR3aa: CASSFEKSSTEAFF
d_gene: NA
j_gene: TRBJ1-1
v_gene: TRBV27
abundance: once

CDR3nt: TGTGCCAGCAGCTTATCTTCGGGACAGAATTACGAGCAGTACTTC
CDR3aa: CASSLSSGQNYEQYF
d_gene: TRBD1
j_gene: TRBJ2-7
v_gene: TRBV11-2
abundance: NA

CDR3nt: TGTGCCAGCTGGGGCAGTACCTACTACAATGAGCAGTTCTTC
CDR3aa: CASWGSTYYNEQFF
d_gene: NA
j_gene: TRBJ2-1
v_gene: TRBV21-1
abundance: NA

CDR3nt: TGTGCCTGGAGTGTAGCTACAGGGTTTATCTCCGGGGAGCTGTTTTTT
CDR3aa: CAWSVATGFISGELFF
d_gene: NA
j_gene: TRBJ2-2
v_gene: TRBV30
abundance: once

CDR3nt: TGCAGTGCTAGGACCGCAGATGGTCAGCCCCAGCATTTT
CDR3aa: CSARTADGQPQHF
d_gene: NA
j_gene: TRBJ1-5
v_gene: TRBV20-1
abundance: once

CDR3nt: TGCAGTGCTAGAGAGTCCTACGAGCAGTACTTC
CDR3aa: CSARESYEQYF
d_gene: NA
j_gene: TRBJ2-7
v_gene: TRBV20-1
abundance: NA

CDR3nt: TGTGCCAGCAGTCCGTCCTTAGCGAGTACCTACAATGAGCAGTTCTTC
CDR3aa: CASSPSLASTYNEQFF
d_gene: NA
j_gene: TRBJ2-1
v_gene: TRBV6-6
abundance: NA

CDR3nt: TGTGCCAGTAATCCCCGGAGCACGGCTGGGGCCAACGTCCTGACTTTC
CDR3aa: CASNPRSTAGANVLTF
d_gene: NA
j_gene: TRBJ2-6
v_gene: TRBV19
abundance: NA

CDR3nt: TGTGCCAGCAGCCAAGATGGGGCCAACGTCCTGACTTTC
CDR3aa: CASSQDGANVLTF
d_gene: NA
j_gene: TRBJ2-6
v_gene: TRBV3-1
abundance: NA

CDR3nt: TGTGCCAGCAGCTCCCAGGGACTAGCGGGAGGCAGCATTCAGTACTTC
CDR3aa: CASSSQGLAGGSIQYF
d_gene: TRBD2
j_gene: TRBJ2-4
v_gene: TRBV7-2
abundance: once

CDR3nt: TGTGCCAGCAGCCAAGATTTGGACAGGGGTTTCGACGAGCAGTACTTC
CDR3aa: CASSQDLDRGFDEQYF
d_gene: TRBD1
j_gene: TRBJ2-7
v_gene: TRBV3-1
abundance: once

CDR3nt: TGTGCCAGTAGTATAAACACGGGCAGTTCCCAGCATTTT
CDR3aa: CASSINTGSSQHF
d_gene: NA
j_gene: TRBJ1-5
v_gene: TRBV19
abundance: NA

CDR3nt: TGTGCCAGCAGCAGACAGGGTAGTTCTGGCGAGCAGTACTTC
CDR3aa: CASSRQGSSGEQYF
d_gene: TRBD1
j_gene: TRBJ2-7
v_gene: TRBV12-3/TRBV12-4
abundance: NA

CDR3nt: TGTGCCAGCAGATCAGACAGGGCCTATAGCAATCAGCCCCAGCATTTT
CDR3aa: CASRSDRAYSNQPQHF
d_gene: TRBD1
j_gene: TRBJ1-5
v_gene: TRBV2
abundance: NA

CDR3nt: TGTGCCAGCAGCCAAGTTTGGAGAAGCAGCACAGATACGCAGTATTTT
CDR3aa: CASSQVWRSSTDTQYF
d_gene: NA
j_gene: TRBJ2-3
v_gene: TRBV4-2
abundance: NA

CDR3nt: TGCAGCGCCCATGTTGCGCTAGGCCAAGAGACCCAGTACTTC
CDR3aa: CSAHVALGQETQYF
d_gene: NA
j_gene: TRBJ2-5
v_gene: TRBV29-1
abundance: NA

CDR3nt: TGCAGTGCTAGAGTGCCTTTAACCGGGACAGGTAGCACAGATACGCAGTATTTT
CDR3aa: CSARVPLTGTGSTDTQYF
d_gene: TRBD1
j_gene: TRBJ2-3
v_gene: TRBV20-1
abundance: NA

CDR3nt: TGCGCCAGCAGCTCCAGGGGTGGGGATACGCAGTATTTT
CDR3aa: CASSSRGGDTQYF
d_gene: NA
j_gene: TRBJ2-3
v_gene: TRBV5-1
abundance: NA

CDR3nt: TGCAGTGCAACGACTAGCGGGAGATCCTACGAGCAGTACTTC
CDR3aa: CSATTSGRSYEQYF
d_gene: TRBD2
j_gene: TRBJ2-7
v_gene: TRBV20-1
abundance: NA

CDR3nt: TGTGCCAGTAGTATAAGTGCCGGGGTATACAATGAGCAGTTCTTC
CDR3aa: CASSISAGVYNEQFF
d_gene: NA
j_gene: TRBJ2-1
v_gene: TRBV19
abundance: NA

CDR3nt: TGCGCCAGCAGCTTTCGGGAGAACCAAGAGACCCAGTACTTC
CDR3aa: CASSFRENQETQYF
d_gene: NA
j_gene: TRBJ2-5
v_gene: TRBV5-1
abundance: NA

CDR3nt: TGCGCCAGCAGCTTCCCGGGACAGAGCTTTAGCTCCTATAATTCACCCCTCCACTTT
CDR3aa: CASSFPGQSFSSYNSPLHF
d_gene: TRBD1
j_gene: TRBJ1-6
v_gene: TRBV5-1
abundance: NA

CDR3nt: TGCAGCGGATGGACAGGGGGCCGGCCAGATACGCAGTATTTT
CDR3aa: CSGWTGGRPDTQYF
d_gene: TRBD1
j_gene: TRBJ2-3
v_gene: TRBV29-1
abundance: once

CDR3nt: TGCGCCAGCAGCCGGAAGACAGGAACTAACACTGAAGCTTTCTTT
CDR3aa: CASSRKTGTNTEAFF
d_gene: NA
j_gene: TRBJ1-1
v_gene: TRBV5-1
abundance: NA

CDR3nt: TGTGCCAGCAATAATCAGGGTGACTATGGCTACACCTTC
CDR3aa: CASNNQGDYGYTF
d_gene: NA
j_gene: TRBJ1-2
v_gene: TRBV11-2
abundance: NA

CDR3nt: TGCGCCAGCAGCCAAAGGGACCCATCCATCAATGAGCAGTTCTTC
CDR3aa: CASSQRDPSINEQFF
d_gene: NA
j_gene: TRBJ2-1
v_gene: TRBV4-3
abundance: NA

CDR3nt: TGTGCCACCAGCAAAGGGGGCTCTGGGGCCAACGTCCTGACTTTC
CDR3aa: CATSKGGSGANVLTF
d_gene: NA
j_gene: TRBJ2-6
v_gene: TRBV15
abundance: NA